The 14 T cell receptor beta chains reported below all come from one sample, sequenced in a study of T cell repertoires in cytomegalovirus infection. TCRdb itself ran the reads through MiXCR, one entry per CDR3 protein. The data contain about 530,000 distinct CDR3 sequences, around a quarter of them singletons. The source material was PBMCs. The receptors stem from a human donor in good health (CMV status not recorded). Some clones in this sample may be carry-over from other donors' samples.

This clonotype appeared once. The CDR3 spells CASSLHGQGYGYTF. The CDR3 coding sequence is TGTGCCAGCAGTTTGCATGGACAGGGGTATGGCTACACCTTC. The rearrangement links TRBV28 to TRBJ1-2; 9 bases match TRBD1. Trimming took 3 bases from V and 5 from J; bases not matched to a gene: 4. The CDR3 runs 14 residues. The germline CDR1 and CDR2 sequences are MDHEN and SYDVKM.

About this clonotype itself: At one boundary the junction diverges from the germline segment, which might be a read error. The chain recombines TRBV25-1 with TRBJ1-2; D gene unclear. CDR1 MGHDK and CDR2 SYGVNS come from the germline V gene. The CDR3 length is 12 residues. CDR3 nucleotides: TGTGCCAGCAGTGAATATGAGAGGCAGTGGCACTTC. Its translation: CASSEYERQWHF.

The sample holds many counts of this clonotype. The rearrangement links TRBV7-2 to TRBJ1-4, with D unclear. From germline, CDR1 is SGHTA and CDR2 FQGNSA. With 5 bases removed from V and 5 bases from J, the gap between germline ends came to 18 bases. The CDR3 totals 16 residues. The CDR3, as DNA: TGTGCCAGCAGCATCCTTGGTTGGGGTCTCAATGAAAAACTGTTTTTT. Amino acid sequence: CASSILGWGLNEKLFF.

The V call is TRBV10-1, the J call TRBJ2-5; D might be TRBD2 (5 bases). There are 15 residues in the CDR3. Germline CDR1 WNHNN, CDR2 SYGVQD (reference sequence). Trimming took 5 bases from V and 3 from J, leaving 16 bases between them. DNA of the CDR3: TGCGCCAGCAGTAGTGGAGCGGAGAAGAAAGAGACCCAGTACTTC. Translating it yields CASSSGAEKKETQYF.

The table lists this clonotype with many counts. This chain uses TRBV7-9 with TRBJ1-1; D is perhaps TRBD1 (5 bases). The CDR3 spans 15 residues. Trimming stripped 0 bases from V and 0 bases from J, with 8 bases between. Looked up from germline, CDR1 is SEHNR and CDR2 is FQNEAQ (reference sequence). CDR3 DNA: TGTGCCAGCAGCTTAGCGGCAGGGTTGAACACTGAAGCTTTCTTT. This codes for CASSLAAGLNTEAFF.

The sample holds a few counts of this clonotype. The rearrangement links TRBV19 to TRBJ2-3; D is uncertain. Looked up from germline, CDR1 is LNHDA and CDR2 is SQIVND (reference sequence). The length of the CDR3 is 15 residues. The germline V and J ends were trimmed by 3 bases and 0 bases, with 10 bases remaining between them. The CDR3 loop is CASSIVRRSTDTQYF. The CDR3 nucleotides are TGTGCCAGTAGTATCGTCCGGAGAAGCACAGATACGCAGTATTTT.

V usage is TRBV7-8 and J usage is TRBJ2-2; 8 positions agree with TRBD2. Germline trimming cut 0 bases from V and 4 bases from J; bases unmatched to any gene: 10. CDR1 and CDR2 from the germline V gene are SGHVS and FQNEAQ. The CDR3 extends over 18 amino acids. The CDR3 sequence: CASSLALIGTSGTGELFF. CDR3 DNA sequence: TGTGCCAGCAGCTTAGCGCTAATTGGGACTAGTGGCACCGGGGAGCTGTTTTTT. Together with reference TRBV7-8 and TRBJ2-2, the CDR3 gives the full variable domain: GAGVSQSPRYKVAKRGQDVALRCDPISGHVSLFWYQQALGQGPEFLTYFQNEAQLDKSGLPSDRFFAERPEGSVSTLKIQRTQQEDSAVYLCASSLALIGTSGTGELFFGEGSRLTVL.

The chain combines TRBV4-3 with TRBJ1-3; TRBD1 matches at 7 bases. The CDR3 covers 20 residues. CDR1 is LGHNA, CDR2 YSLEER, per germline. The junction had 15 bases not matched to a gene; V was cut back by 0 bases and J by 1 base. The CDR3 region is CASSQDKPSDRVGSGNTIYF. The CDR3 DNA reads TGCGCCAGCAGCCAAGATAAACCCTCCGACAGGGTTGGATCTGGAAACACCATATATTTT.

This sequence joins TRBV11-3 and TRBJ2-5; the match to TRBD2 covers 13 bases. Germline lookup yields CDR1 SGHNT and CDR2 YENEEA. This CDR3 comprises 16 residues. V lost 3 bases to trimming and J lost 1 base; unmatched junction nucleotides: 2. CDR3 DNA sequence: TGTGCCAGCAGCTTTTGGACTAGCGGGGGCCAAGAGACCCAGTACTTC. It is translated as CASSFWTSGGQETQYF.

This clonotype occurred a few times. The J gene is TRBJ2-4, the V gene TRBV3-1, with a tentative D call TRBD1 (7 bases). Looked up from germline, CDR1 is LGHDT and CDR2 is YNNKEL (reference sequence). This CDR3 is built from 15 residues. V dropped 3 bases and J dropped 4 bases, with 13 bases sitting between them. The chain's CDR3 is CASSQGGQKKNIQYF. CDR3 nucleotide sequence: TGTGCCAGCAGCCAGGGGGGACAGAAGAAAAACATTCAGTACTTC.

The chain recombines TRBV20-1 with TRBJ2-3, with 11 positions matching TRBD2. The CDR3 is 13 residues long. Losses at the gene ends were 6 bases for V and 6 bases for J; bases not matched to a gene: 5. Germline CDR1 reads DFQATT; CDR2 reads SNEGSKA (reference sequence). The CDR3 sequence is CSALRTSGDTQYF. The DNA for the CDR3 is TGCAGTGCCCTCAGGACTAGCGGGGATACGCAGTATTTT.

This clonotype turned up a few times. The chain uses TRBV7-3 and TRBJ2-2; 13 positions match TRBD2. Germline CDR1 and CDR2: SGHTA and FQGTGA. CDR3 size: 16 residues. Trimming cost V 4 bases and J 6 bases; bases outside gene matches: 5. CDR3 sequence: CASSYGLAGVAGELFF. DNA of the CDR3: TGTGCCAGCAGCTACGGACTAGCGGGAGTGGCCGGGGAGCTGTTTTTT.

The chain employs TRBV7-9 and TRBJ2-7, with TRBD2 matching 8 bases. From germline, CDR1 is SEHNR and CDR2 FQNEAQ (reference sequence). The CDR3 loop spans 14 amino acids. V lost 4 bases, J lost 7 bases, and 9 bases stayed unmatched. The CDR3: CASSSTRIAGEQYV. As DNA, the CDR3 is TGTGCCAGCAGCTCCACCCGGATAGCGGGAGAGCAGTACGTC.

This clonotype was found a few times. The chain has TRBV4-1 and TRBJ1-5; D is ambiguous. The CDR3 runs 13 residues. Between the trimmed V and J ends, which lost 1 base and 5 bases, there was a span of 6 bases. The germline CDR1 and CDR2 sequences are MGHRA and YSYEKL. CDR3 in amino acids: CASSQAYDQPQHF. CDR3 nucleotides: TGCGCCAGCAGCCAAGCATACGATCAGCCCCAGCATTTT.